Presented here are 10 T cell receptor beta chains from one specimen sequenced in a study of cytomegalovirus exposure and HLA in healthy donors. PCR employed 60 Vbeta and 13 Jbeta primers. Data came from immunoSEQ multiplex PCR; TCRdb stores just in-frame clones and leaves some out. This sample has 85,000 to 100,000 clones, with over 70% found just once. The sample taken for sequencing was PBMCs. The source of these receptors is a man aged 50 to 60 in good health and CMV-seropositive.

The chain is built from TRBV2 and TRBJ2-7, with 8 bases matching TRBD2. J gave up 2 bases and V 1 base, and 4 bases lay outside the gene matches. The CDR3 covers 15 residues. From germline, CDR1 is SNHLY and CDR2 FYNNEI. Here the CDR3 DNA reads TGTGCCAGCAGTGAAGGCGGGGGGTCTACCTACGAGCAGTACTTC. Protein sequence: CASSEGGGSTYEQYF. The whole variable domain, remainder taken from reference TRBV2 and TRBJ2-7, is EPEVTQTPSHQVTQMGQEVILRCVPISNHLYFYWYRQILGQKVEFLVSFYNNEISEKSEIFDDQFSVERPDGSNFTLKIRSTKLEDSAMYFCASSEGGGSTYEQYFGPGTRLTVT.

The CDR3 region has the DNA TGTGCCAGCAGTTTATACCCCGGGCGGGGGGCCACTGAAGCTTTCTTT. Translating it yields CASSLYPGRGATEAFF. J is TRBJ1-1 and V is TRBV28, with D maybe TRBD1 (6 bases). The CDR3 totals 16 residues. Trimming took 1 base from V and 4 from J, leaving 16 bases between them. Germline CDR1 MDHEN, CDR2 SYDVKM.

For the CDR3, the DNA is TGCGCCAGCAGCCAAGGGGGTGGGGTGGGCCTGGCGGGAGGTTATGGCTACACCTTC. It translates to CASSQGGGVGLAGGYGYTF. The genes are TRBV4-3 and TRBJ1-2; D is uncertain. Looked up from germline, CDR1 is LGHNA and CDR2 is YSLEER. CDR3 length equals 19 residues. V lost 1 base and J lost 5, with 26 bases in between.

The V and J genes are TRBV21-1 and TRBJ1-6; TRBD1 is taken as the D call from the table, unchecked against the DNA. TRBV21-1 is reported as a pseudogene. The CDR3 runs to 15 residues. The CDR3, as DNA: TGTGCCATCCGACGAGACAGGGGCAGGAATTCACCCCTCCACTTT. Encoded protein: CAIRRDRGRNSPLHF.

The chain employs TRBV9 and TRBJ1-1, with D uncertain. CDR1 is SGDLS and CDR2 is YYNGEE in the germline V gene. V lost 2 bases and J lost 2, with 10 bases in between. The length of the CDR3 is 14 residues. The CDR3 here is CASSVNSRNTEAFF. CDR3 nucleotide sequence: TGTGCCAGCAGCGTTAATAGCCGCAACACTGAAGCTTTCTTT. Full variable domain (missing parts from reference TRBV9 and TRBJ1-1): DSGVTQTPKHLITATGQRVTLRCSPRSGDLSVYWYQQSLDQGLQFLIQYYNGEERAKGNILERFSAQQFPDLHSELNLSSLELGDSALYFCASSVNSRNTEAFFGQGTRLTVV.

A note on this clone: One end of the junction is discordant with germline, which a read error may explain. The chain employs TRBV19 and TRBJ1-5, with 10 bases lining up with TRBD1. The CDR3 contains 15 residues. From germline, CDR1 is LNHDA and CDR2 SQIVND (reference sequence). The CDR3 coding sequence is TGTGCCAGTAGTTTAGGGACAGGGGCAGGTCAGCCCCAGAATTTT. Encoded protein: CASSLGTGAGQPQNF.

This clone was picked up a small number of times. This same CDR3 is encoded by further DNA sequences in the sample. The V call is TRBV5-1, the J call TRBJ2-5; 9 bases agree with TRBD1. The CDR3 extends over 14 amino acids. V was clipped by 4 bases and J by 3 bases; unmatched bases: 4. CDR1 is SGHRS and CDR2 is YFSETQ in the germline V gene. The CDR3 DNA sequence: TGCGCCAGCAGCATCGGACAGGGGAAAGAGACCCAGTACTTC. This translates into CASSIGQGKETQYF.

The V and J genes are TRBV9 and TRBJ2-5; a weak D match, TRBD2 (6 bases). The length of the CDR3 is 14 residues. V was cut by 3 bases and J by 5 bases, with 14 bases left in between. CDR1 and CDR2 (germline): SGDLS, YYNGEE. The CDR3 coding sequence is TGTGCCAGCAGCGAGGGACTCGGCGTGGAGACCCAGTACTTC. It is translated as CASSEGLGVETQYF.

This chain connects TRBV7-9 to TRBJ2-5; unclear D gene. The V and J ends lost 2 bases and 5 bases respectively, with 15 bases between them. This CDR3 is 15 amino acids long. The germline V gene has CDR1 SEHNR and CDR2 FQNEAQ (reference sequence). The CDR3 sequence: CASSLWAKLVETQYF. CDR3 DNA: TGTGCCAGCAGCTTATGGGCCAAGTTGGTTGAGACCCAGTACTTC.

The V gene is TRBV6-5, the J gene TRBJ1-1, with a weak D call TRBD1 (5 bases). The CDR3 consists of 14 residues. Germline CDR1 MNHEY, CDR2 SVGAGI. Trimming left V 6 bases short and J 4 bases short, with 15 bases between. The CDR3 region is CASSPPGGGTEAFF. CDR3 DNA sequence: TGTGCCAGCAGCCCCCCGGGGGGGGGCACTGAAGCTTTCTTT.